A single sample gave rise to the 3 T cell receptor beta chains below, sequenced in a study of blood T cell repertoires in COVID-19. The protocol was immunoSEQ multiplex PCR, while the TCRdb copy is restricted to in-frame clones and leaves out a portion. The data contain about 290,000 clones, about 89% of them singletons. The specimen sequenced was PBMCs or T cells enriched from blood (not recorded which). The source is a woman aged 40 to 50 who had recovered from COVID-19.

The chain has TRBV14 and TRBJ2-1; maybe TRBD1 (5 bases). The CDR3 consists of 15 residues. V was trimmed by 4 bases and J by 3 bases, leaving 13 bases between them. Germline V CDR1 and CDR2: SGHDN, FVKESK. CDR3 protein: CASSPLGAGYNEQFF. The CDR3 nucleotides are TGTGCCAGCAGCCCCCTAGGGGCAGGCTACAATGAGCAGTTCTTC.

J is TRBJ2-3 and V is TRBV2; TRBD2 matches at 9 bases. Germline CDR1 and CDR2: SNHLY and FYNNEI. V trimming: 4 bases; J trimming: 4 bases; junction bases outside the gene matches: 9. The CDR3 is 16 amino acids. CDR3 sequence: CASSGTGTSMADTQYF. The CDR3 DNA follows: TGTGCCAGCAGTGGAACCGGGACTAGCATGGCAGATACGCAGTATTTT.

The chain has TRBV6-6 and TRBJ2-3; TRBD2 matches at 14 bases. The germline V gene has CDR1 MNHNY and CDR2 SVGAGI (reference sequence). The CDR3 extends over 19 amino acids. V lost 5 bases, J lost 0 bases, and 10 bases stayed unmatched. The CDR3 DNA reads as TGTGCCAGCAGTCCCGGACTAGCGGGGGGACCCGCTAGCACAGATACGCAGTATTTT. It translates to CASSPGLAGGPASTDTQYF.